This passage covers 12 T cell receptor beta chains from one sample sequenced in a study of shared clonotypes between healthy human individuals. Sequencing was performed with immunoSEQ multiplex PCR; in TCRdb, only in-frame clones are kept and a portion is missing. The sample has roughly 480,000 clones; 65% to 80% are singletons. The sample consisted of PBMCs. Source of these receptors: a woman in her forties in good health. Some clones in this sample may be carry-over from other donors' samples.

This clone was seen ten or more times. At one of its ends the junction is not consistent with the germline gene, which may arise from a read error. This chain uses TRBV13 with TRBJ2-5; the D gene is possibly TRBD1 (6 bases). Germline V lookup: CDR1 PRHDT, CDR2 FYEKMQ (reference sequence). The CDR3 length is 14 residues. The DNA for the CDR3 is TGTGCCAGCAGCGTAGGCTACGCGACAGGGACCCAGTACTTC. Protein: CASSVGYATGTQYF.

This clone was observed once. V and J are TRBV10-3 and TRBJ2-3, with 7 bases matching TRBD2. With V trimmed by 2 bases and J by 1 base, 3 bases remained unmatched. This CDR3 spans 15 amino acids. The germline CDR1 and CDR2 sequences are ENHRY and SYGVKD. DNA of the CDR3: TGTGCCATCAGTGAGGCTAGCGGAGGCACAGATACGCAGTATTTT. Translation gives CAISEASGGTDTQYF.

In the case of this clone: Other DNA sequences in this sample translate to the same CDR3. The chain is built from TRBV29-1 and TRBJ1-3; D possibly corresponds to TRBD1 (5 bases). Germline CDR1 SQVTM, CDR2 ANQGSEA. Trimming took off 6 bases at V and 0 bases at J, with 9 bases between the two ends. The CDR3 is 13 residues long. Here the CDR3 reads CSVGQSSGNTIYF. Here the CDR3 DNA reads TGCAGCGTCGGACAAAGCTCTGGAAACACCATATATTTT.

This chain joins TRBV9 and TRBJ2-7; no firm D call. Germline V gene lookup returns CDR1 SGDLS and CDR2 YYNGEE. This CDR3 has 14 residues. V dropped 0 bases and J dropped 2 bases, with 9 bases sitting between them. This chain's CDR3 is CASSVVGLPYEQYF. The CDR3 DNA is TGTGCCAGCAGCGTAGTAGGGCTGCCCTACGAGCAGTACTTC.

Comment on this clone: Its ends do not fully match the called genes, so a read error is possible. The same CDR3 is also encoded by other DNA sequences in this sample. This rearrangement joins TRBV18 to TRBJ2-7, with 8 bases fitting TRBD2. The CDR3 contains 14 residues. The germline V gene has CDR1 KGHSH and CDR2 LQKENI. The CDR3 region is CASSPTGGGYEQYF. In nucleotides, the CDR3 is TGTGCCAGCTCACCCACCGGGGGGGGCTACGAGCAGTACTTT.

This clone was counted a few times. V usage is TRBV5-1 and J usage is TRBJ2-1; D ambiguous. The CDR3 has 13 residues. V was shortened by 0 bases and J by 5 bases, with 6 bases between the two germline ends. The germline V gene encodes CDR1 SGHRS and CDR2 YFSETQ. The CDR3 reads CASSLVGNNEQFF. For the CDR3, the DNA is TGCGCCAGCAGCTTGGTAGGGAACAATGAGCAGTTCTTC.

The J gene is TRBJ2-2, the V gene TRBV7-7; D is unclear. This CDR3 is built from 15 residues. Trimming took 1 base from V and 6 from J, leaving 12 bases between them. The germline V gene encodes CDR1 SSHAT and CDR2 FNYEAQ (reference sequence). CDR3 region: CASSLETPPAGELFF. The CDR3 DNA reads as TGTGCCAGCAGCTTAGAGACCCCCCCGGCCGGGGAGCTGTTTTTT.

The CDR3 DNA is TGTGCCAGCAGCTTAGCGGGGGGCAGGACAGATACGCAGTATTTT. It codes for CASSLAGGRTDTQYF. The V call is TRBV7-3, the J call TRBJ2-3; 8 bases fit TRBD2. J was trimmed by 3 bases and V by 2 bases; bases with no gene match: 4. This CDR3 is built from 15 residues. Germline values: CDR1 SGHTA, CDR2 FQGTGA.

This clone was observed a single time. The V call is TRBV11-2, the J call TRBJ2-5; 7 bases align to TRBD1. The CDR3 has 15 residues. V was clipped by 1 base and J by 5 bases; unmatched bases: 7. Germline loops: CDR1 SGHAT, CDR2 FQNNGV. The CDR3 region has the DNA TGTGCCAGCAGCTTAGGGGACAGTCCCTTGGAGACCCAGTACTTC. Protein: CASSLGDSPLETQYF.

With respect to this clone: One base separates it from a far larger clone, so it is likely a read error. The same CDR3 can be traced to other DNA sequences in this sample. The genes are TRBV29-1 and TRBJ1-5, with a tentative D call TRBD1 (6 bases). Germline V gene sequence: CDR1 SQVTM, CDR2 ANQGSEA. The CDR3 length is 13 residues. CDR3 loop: CSVAQGPNQPQHF. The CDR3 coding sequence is TGTAGCGTTGCCCAGGGGCCAAATCAGCCCCAGCATTTT.

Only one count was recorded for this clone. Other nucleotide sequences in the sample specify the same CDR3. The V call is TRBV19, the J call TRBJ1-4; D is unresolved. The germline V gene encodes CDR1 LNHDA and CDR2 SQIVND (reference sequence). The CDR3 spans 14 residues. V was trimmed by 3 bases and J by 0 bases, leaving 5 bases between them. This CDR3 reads CASSITATNEKLFF. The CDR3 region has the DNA TGTGCCAGTAGTATTACAGCAACTAATGAAAAACTGTTTTTT.

The DNA for the CDR3 is TGTGCCAGCAGGGGGGGTTACACAGATACGCAGTATTTT. Translation: CASRGGYTDTQYF. V and J are TRBV6-6 and TRBJ2-3, with a weak D call TRBD2 (6 bases). The germline V and J ends were trimmed by 6 bases and 2 bases, with 9 bases remaining between them. Germline loops: CDR1 MNHNY, CDR2 SVGAGI (reference sequence). The CDR3 totals 13 residues.